The 25 T cell receptor beta chains presented below share a single source sample, sequenced in a study of blood T cells in healthy people across ages (dated by TCRdb to the mid-2010s). The method was 5' RACE. A second PCR of about 6 to 12 cycles was run with a J-beta primer mix and a sample-barcoded 5' primer. Starting from the raw public reads, TCRdb applied fastp trimming at Q25, assembled clones with MiXCR and retained in-frame beta chains. Rows are combined by CDR3 protein, so each entry shows the most common genes and DNA. The sample yields around 1,800,000 distinct CDR3 sequences; 39% were counted once. The top ten clonotypes cover more than 20% of the sample. The sequencing sample was made of blood. Source of these receptors: a human donor in good health.

CDR3 nucleotides: TGTGCCAGCAGCCTACGGACGGTGAATGAGCAGTTCTTC. Protein product: CASSLRTVNEQFF. The chain recombines TRBV25-1 with TRBJ2-1, with D unresolved. V was cut by 6 bases and J by 7 bases, with 13 bases left in between. This CDR3 spans 13 amino acids. Looked up from germline, CDR1 is MGHDK and CDR2 is SYGVNS.

The rearrangement links TRBV10-2 to TRBJ2-5; 12 nucleotides agree with TRBD2. The J segment lost 5 bases and the V segment lost 9 bases, leaving 4 bases of the junction unmatched. The CDR3 extends over 13 amino acids. Germline-derived CDR1 and CDR2 are WSHSY and SAAADI. DNA for the CDR3: TGCGCCAGTCGACTAGCGGGGGCGGAGACCCAGTACTTC. Protein product: CASRLAGAETQYF.

As to this clonotype: At one boundary the junction diverges from the germline segment, which might be a read error. V usage is TRBV5-6 and J usage is TRBJ2-6, with 12 bases fitting TRBD2. Germline V CDR1 and CDR2: SGHDT, YYEEEE. This CDR3 is 18 amino acids long. CDR3 sequence (DNA): TGTGCCAGCACCTTGTGGACTAGCGGGGACTTTTGGGCCAACGTCCTGACTTTC. It yields the protein CASTLWTSGDFWANVLTF.

This clonotype was detected a few times. The chain has TRBV12-3 or TRBV12-4 and TRBJ1-5; D gene uncertain. V was clipped by 5 bases and J by 11 bases, with 13 bases between them. The CDR3 is 12 residues long. CDR3 in DNA: TGTGCCAGCAGTCCGATTGGGGAAGCCCAGCATTTT. Translation: CASSPIGEAQHF.

The chain carries TRBV20-1 and TRBJ2-3; possibly TRBD2 for D (6 bases). The CDR3 is 17 residues long. V was pared by 0 bases and J by 4 bases, with 20 bases between. Germline assignment: CDR1 DFQATT and CDR2 SNEGSKA (reference sequence). The CDR3 nucleotides are TGCAGTGCTAGAGATTTTAAGGGAGCGGGTTCCGCAGATACGCAGTATTTT. The encoded protein is CSARDFKGAGSADTQYF.

The gene calls are TRBV27 and TRBJ2-4, with D perhaps TRBD1 or TRBD2 (6 bases each). V was clipped by 3 bases and J by 0 bases, with 12 bases between them. The V gene's germline CDR1 is MNHEY and CDR2 SMNVEV (reference sequence). This CDR3 has 16 residues. Here the CDR3 reads CASSFEGGIAKNIQYF. The CDR3 coding sequence is TGTGCCAGCAGTTTTGAGGGGGGAATAGCCAAAAACATTCAGTACTTC.

The chain carries TRBV15 and TRBJ1-4; D perhaps matches TRBD1 (6 bases). V was shortened by 5 bases and J by 7 bases, with 11 bases between the two germline ends. Looked up from germline, CDR1 is LNHNV and CDR2 is YYDKDF (reference sequence). The length of the CDR3 is 13 residues. The CDR3 DNA is TGTGCCACCAGCCAGGGGCTAGGTGAAAAACTGTTTTTT. Amino acid sequence: CATSQGLGEKLFF.

This clonotype was detected once. The rearrangement uses TRBV7-2 and TRBJ1-3, with TRBD1 as a possible D gene (5 bases). The CDR3 is 15 amino acids. Per the germline V gene, CDR1 is SGHTA and CDR2 is FQGNSA. The V and J ends lost 4 bases and 2 bases respectively, with 12 bases between them. CDR3 in DNA: TGTGCCAGCAGCTGGGGTGGACATGCTGGAAACACCATATATTTT. Translated, it gives CASSWGGHAGNTIYF.

The chain uses TRBV7-9 and TRBJ2-1, with 11 bases aligning to TRBD2. J lost 9 bases, V lost 0 bases, and 7 bases had no gene match. This CDR3 region has 16 residues. The germline CDR1 and CDR2 sequences are SEHNR and FQNEAQ (reference sequence). CDR3 amino acids: CASSLALAGGRSEQFF. The CDR3 coding sequence is TGTGCCAGCAGCTTAGCCCTAGCGGGGGGACGGAGTGAGCAGTTCTTC.

With respect to this clonotype: At one end, the junction sequence differs from germline, possibly due to a read error. This chain uses TRBV11-1 with TRBJ2-3; the D gene is possibly TRBD2 (6 bases). Germline CDR1 and CDR2: SGHAT and FQDESV (reference sequence). The CDR3 sequence is 16 residues long. This chain's CDR3 is CASSLVPGLFTGTQYF. CDR3 sequence (DNA): TGTGCCAGCAGCTTAGTGCCGGGACTTTTCACAGGTACGCAGTATTTT.

This clonotype has only a few counts. This sequence joins TRBV28 and TRBJ2-3; D not certain. The CDR3 has 13 amino acids. Trimming took 6 bases from V and 5 from J, leaving 12 bases between them. The germline V gene has CDR1 MDHEN and CDR2 SYDVKM. This CDR3 is CASSPVNLDTQYF. CDR3 nucleotides: TGTGCCAGCAGCCCGGTGAACTTAGATACGCAGTATTTT. The variable domain in full, with the rest retrieved from reference TRBV28 and TRBJ2-3, is DVKVTQSSRYLVKRTGEKVFLECVQDMDHENMFWYRQDPGLGLRLIYFSYDVKMKEKGDIPEGYSVSREKKERFSLILESASTNQTSMYLCASSPVNLDTQYFGPGTRLTVL.

The sample holds a few counts of this clonotype. This chain links TRBV10-3 with TRBJ2-4; D is possibly TRBD1 (6 bases). The last part of the DNA fits TRBJ2-7 better; the J call may be wrong. CDR1 is ENHRY, CDR2 SYGVKD, per germline. The CDR3 length is 12 residues. CDR3 bases: TGTGCCATCAGGGGAACAGGGTTCGAGCAGTACTTC. It codes for CAIRGTGFEQYF.

The chain couples TRBV9 to TRBJ2-5, with D hard to call. V shed 0 bases and J shed 0 bases, with 9 bases lying between them. Germline lookup yields CDR1 SGDLS and CDR2 YYNGEE. This CDR3 region has 15 residues. The CDR3 DNA is TGTGCCAGCAGCGTAGGCCAGGTTAACCAAGAGACCCAGTACTTC. This sequence encodes CASSVGQVNQETQYF.

The chain carries TRBV5-1 and TRBJ2-4; 9 nucleotides match TRBD2. Judging by the DNA end, TRBJ2-7 fits better; the J call may be wrong. Germline V lookup: CDR1 SGHRS, CDR2 YFSETQ. CDR3 length: 14 residues. The CDR3 DNA is TGCGCCAGCAGCCTAAGACTAGCGGCCTACGAGCAGTACTTC. This gives the protein CASSLRLAAYEQYF.

The V gene is TRBV19, the J gene TRBJ1-1; maybe TRBD1 (5 bases). CDR3 size: 14 residues. V lost 8 bases, J lost 3 bases, and 16 bases lay in between. CDR1 and CDR2 (germline): LNHDA, SQIVND (reference sequence). CDR3 residues: CASFLRGTDTEAFF. The CDR3 bases are TGTGCCAGTTTCCTTCGGGGGACCGACACTGAAGCTTTCTTT.

This clonotype was observed at least ten times. This chain links TRBV15 with TRBJ1-2; D unclear. Per the germline V gene, CDR1 is LNHNV and CDR2 is YYDKDF (reference sequence). Trimming took 0 bases from V and 8 from J, leaving 16 bases between them. The CDR3 contains 15 residues. The CDR3 DNA reads as TGTGCCACCAGCAGAGATAAGCAACAGTCGGAGGGCTACACCTTC. Protein: CATSRDKQQSEGYTF.

A few counts support this clonotype. This rearrangement joins TRBV5-1 to TRBJ1-2; D gene ambiguous. Germline loops: CDR1 SGHRS, CDR2 YFSETQ. V was pared by 4 bases and J by 4 bases, with 14 bases between. The CDR3 sequence is 14 residues long. In DNA form, the CDR3 reads TGCGCCAGCAGCACGCAGGCGGGGTCCTATGGCTACACCTTC. Its translation is CASSTQAGSYGYTF.

Here the CDR3 DNA reads TGCAGTGCTAGAGATCCTTGGTCGGGCAGAGCCTACGAGCAGTACTTC. This encodes CSARDPWSGRAYEQYF. The chain has TRBV20-1 and TRBJ2-7; D is undetermined. The CDR3 runs to 16 residues. Germline CDR1 is DFQATT and CDR2 is SNEGSKA (reference sequence). V was clipped by 0 bases and J by 2 bases, with 17 bases between them.

The rearrangement joins TRBV12-3 or TRBV12-4 to TRBJ1-1; D remains unclear. The CDR3 extends over 13 amino acids. The V gene lost 5 bases and the J gene lost 3 bases, with 10 bases spanning the gap. CDR3 loop: CASSGRQYTEAFF. As DNA, the CDR3 is TGTGCCAGCAGTGGGAGACAATACACTGAAGCTTTCTTT.

This clonotype was seen a few times. The V call is TRBV7-2, the J call TRBJ1-5; possibly TRBD1 for D (5 bases). Trimming cost V 2 bases and J 4 bases, with 12 bases left between them. The CDR3 spans 15 residues. Germline V CDR1 and CDR2: SGHTA, FQGNSA. The CDR3: CASSLRGGFNQPQHF. The CDR3 DNA reads as TGTGCCAGCAGCTTAAGGGGAGGGTTTAATCAGCCCCAGCATTTT.

The rearrangement joins TRBV4-2 to TRBJ1-4; possibly TRBD1 for D (5 bases). The length of the CDR3 is 16 residues. V was cut by 0 bases and J by 8 bases, with 16 bases left in between. Germline V gene lookup returns CDR1 LGHNA and CDR2 YNFKEQ. CDR3: CASSQEWARGEEKLFF. The CDR3 DNA reads TGTGCCAGCAGCCAAGAGTGGGCGAGAGGGGAAGAAAAACTGTTTTTT.

This chain uses TRBV6-5 with TRBJ2-3; D gene uncertain. V was pared by 7 bases and J by 3 bases, with 11 bases between. This CDR3 has 13 residues. Germline CDR1 is MNHEY and CDR2 is SVGAGI. CDR3 protein: CASKVVRTDTQYF. Here the CDR3 DNA reads TGTGCCAGCAAGGTGGTTCGGACAGATACGCAGTATTTT.

For this clonotype: Germline is not matched at one junction end, which may reflect a read error. The rearrangement joins TRBV29-1 to TRBJ2-3; TRBD1 agrees at 8 bases. CDR3 length: 14 residues. Germline CDR1 and CDR2: SQVTM and ANQGSEA. CDR3 nucleotide sequence: TGCGGCGTCGACGGACAGGGAGACACAGATACGCAGTATTTT. As protein: CGVDGQGDTDTQYF.

This clonotype has a handful of counts. This sequence joins TRBV27 and TRBJ1-5; a weak D match, TRBD1 (6 bases). V was trimmed by 4 bases and J by 11 bases, leaving 18 bases between them. The CDR3 consists of 14 residues. Germline CDR1 and CDR2: MNHEY and SMNVEV (reference sequence). This CDR3 is CASSSLGTGSAQHF. CDR3 bases: TGTGCCAGCAGTTCGCTCGGAACAGGGTCAGCCCAGCATTTT.

This rearrangement joins TRBV4-1 to TRBJ1-5; weak D call: TRBD1 (5 bases). The germline V and J ends were trimmed by 0 bases and 3 bases, with 9 bases remaining between them. Germline V gene lookup returns CDR1 MGHRA and CDR2 YSYEKL. The CDR3 has 15 residues. The CDR3: CASSQDSGDNQPQHF. For the CDR3, the DNA is TGCGCCAGCAGCCAAGATTCGGGGGACAATCAGCCCCAGCATTTT.